This T cell receptor (beta chain) was captured by sequencing in a study of a mutant IDH1 vaccine in newly diagnosed glioma. About the research overall: Patients began vaccination 4-6 weeks after radiotherapy alone, or with temozolomide cycles. Most had both radiotherapy and temozolomide beforehand; others had only one. General observations from the study: Pseudoprogression seemed unlinked to shifts in top peripheral T cell clonotypes. The vaccine induced immune responses, and these occurred in approximately 94% of patients.

Concerning this clone: What it recognizes is unknown.

Libraries were prepared by immunoSEQ multiplex PCR; TCRdb keeps only in-frame clonotypes and omits some of them. The sample contains just under 45,000 clones, less than 95% of which appear only once. Per germline, CDR1 SGHTA and CDR2 FQGNSA. The CDR3 has 18 amino acids. V was cut by 2 bases and J by 4 bases, with 22 bases left in between. Time point specified: week 23, last vaccination. Doses of 300 ug of mutant IDH1 20-mer peptide were given with topical imiquimod. The chain couples TRBV7-2 to TRBJ2-3; D gene unclear. This receptor was identified in a middle-aged man with glioma. This specimen was PBMCs, taken from a glioma patient whose treatment included an IDH1 peptide vaccine. The CDR3, as DNA: TGTGCCAGCAGCTTATCTTGGGCATACCGAGAGTTCCCAGATACGCAGTATTTT. Its translation: CASSLSWAYREFPDTQYF.